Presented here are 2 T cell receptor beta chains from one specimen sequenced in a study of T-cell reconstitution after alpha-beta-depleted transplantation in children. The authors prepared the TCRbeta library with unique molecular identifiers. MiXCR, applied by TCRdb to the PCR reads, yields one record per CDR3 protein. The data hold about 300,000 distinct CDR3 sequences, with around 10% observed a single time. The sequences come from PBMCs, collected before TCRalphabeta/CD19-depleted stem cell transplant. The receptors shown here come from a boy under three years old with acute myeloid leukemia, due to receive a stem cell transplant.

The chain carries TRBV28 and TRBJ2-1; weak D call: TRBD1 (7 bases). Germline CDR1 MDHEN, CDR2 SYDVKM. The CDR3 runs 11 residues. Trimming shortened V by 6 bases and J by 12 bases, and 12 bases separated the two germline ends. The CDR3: CASSQGGRQFF. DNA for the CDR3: TGTGCCAGCAGCCAGGGGGGTAGGCAGTTCTTC.

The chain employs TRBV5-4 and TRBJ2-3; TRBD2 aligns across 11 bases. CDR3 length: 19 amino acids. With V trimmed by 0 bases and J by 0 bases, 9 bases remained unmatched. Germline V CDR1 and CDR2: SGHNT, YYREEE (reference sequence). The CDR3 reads CASSLGLAGRPTSTDTQYF. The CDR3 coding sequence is TGTGCCAGCAGCTTGGGACTAGCGGGACGACCGACAAGCACAGATACGCAGTATTTT.